This TCR beta chain originates from a study of Tregs in tolerant kidney transplant recipients. This clone was seen just once. Generated by immunoSEQ multiplex PCR, the TCRdb table keeps only in-frame clones and is missing some. Here the sample spans around 63,000 clones, 70% to 90% being singletons. V gave up 0 bases and J gave up 6 bases, with 13 bases separating them. CDR3 size: 14 residues. Germline CDR1 SGDLS, CDR2 YYNGEE. The source is a human donor who received a combined kidney and bone marrow transplant. The chain combines TRBV9 with TRBJ2-7; D might be TRBD2 (6 bases). Sequenced here: Tregs from blood, sampled before the transplant. Written as DNA, the CDR3 is TGTGCCAGCAGCGTAGGGATAGCGGAGTTCGAGCAGTACTTC. This encodes CASSVGIAEFEQYF. Full variable domain (outside the CDR3, taken from reference TRBV9 and TRBJ2-7): DSGVTQTPKHLITATGQRVTLRCSPRSGDLSVYWYQQSLDQGLQFLIQYYNGEERAKGNILERFSAQQFPDLHSELNLSSLELGDSALYFCASSVGIAEFEQYFGPGTRLTVT.